The following is a T cell receptor beta chain sequence with its context. As yet, its antigen is unknown. These data come from a study of CXCR3-negative and CXCR3-positive naive CD8 T cells. Libraries were UMI-labeled 5' RACE TRB cDNA. TCRdb reworked the 5' RACE reads into one entry per CDR3 protein, no DNA. The sample table includes 65,000 to 95,000 distinct CDR3 sequences. Naive CD8+ T lymphocytes were specified as CD45RO-CCR7+CD27+CD95-. Points from the study as a whole: Similarly elevated diversity marked both naive subsets, with memory CD8+ cells showing far lower diversity. Across naive subsets, surface CD5 expression was comparable, and TCR strength was inferred from properties of the TRB CDR3. Naive CXCR3-negative and CXCR3-positive cells had similar TRBV-TRBJ usage; memory differed.

The CDR3 has 14 residues. Germline CDR1 LGHNA, CDR2 YSLEER. The receptor comes from a human donor in good health. Some clones in this sample may be carry-over from other donors' samples. The J gene is TRBJ2-7, the V gene TRBV4-3; the TCRdb D gene call, TRBD1, has no DNA to confirm it. The source material was naive CXCR3- CD8+ T cells from blood. As to subset: CD45RO-CCR7+CD27+CD95- naive CD8+ T cells lacking CXCR3 (TNR3-). The chain's CDR3 is CASSLGFGTEEQYF.